The 15 T cell receptor beta chains in this list originate from one sample, sequenced in a study of molecular identifiers for immune sequencing clone quantification. TCRdb passed the PCR reads through MiXCR, listing each CDR3 protein once. The sample lists 460,000 or so distinct CDR3 sequences, 25% occurring once. The sample was naive CD8+ T cells from blood, with Jurkat cell RNA spiked in. The subset: FACS-sorted CD8+CD4-CCR7+CD45RA+ naive T cells. The receptors originated from a human donor in good health. Some libraries in this study had Jurkat cell RNA spiked in.

CDR3 DNA: TGTGCCAGTAGTGAGGGTTCGAATTACCAGTACTTC. Protein sequence: CASSEGSNYQYF. V is TRBV19 and J is TRBJ2-5; D possibly corresponds to TRBD2 (5 bases). The CDR3 contains 12 residues. Trimming stripped 5 bases from V and 10 bases from J, with 14 bases between. From germline, CDR1 is LNHDA and CDR2 SQIVND (reference sequence).

This chain links TRBV19 with TRBJ1-5; D is perhaps TRBD1 (6 bases). The CDR3 extends over 15 amino acids. Germline V gene sequence: CDR1 LNHDA, CDR2 SQIVND (reference sequence). V shed 7 bases and J shed 1 base, with 14 bases lying between them. This CDR3 reads CASNWGGRSNQPQHF. The DNA for the CDR3 is TGTGCCAGTAATTGGGGGGGCAGGAGCAATCAGCCCCAGCATTTT.

This chain connects TRBV28 to TRBJ1-5; no clear D gene. Deletions cut 11 bases from V and 0 bases from J, with 11 bases between. This CDR3 contains 13 residues. CDR1 is MDHEN, CDR2 SYDVKM, per germline. As DNA, the CDR3 is TGTGCCGTGGGGTCCTTTAGCAATCAGCCCCAGCATTTT. Translating gives CAVGSFSNQPQHF.

Many counts were recorded for this clonotype. For the CDR3, the DNA is TGTGCCAGCAGCTTATCTTTGAAGGGACCCGAAGCTTTCTTT. Protein: CASSLSLKGPEAFF. V is TRBV7-9 and J is TRBJ1-1; possibly TRBD1 for D (5 bases). Looked up from germline, CDR1 is SEHNR and CDR2 is FQNEAQ (reference sequence). V was pared by 2 bases and J by 8 bases, with 15 bases between. CDR3 length: 14 residues.

The chain combines TRBV30 with TRBJ2-3; TRBD2 might be the D (6 bases). V was clipped by 2 bases and J by 0 bases, with 12 bases between them. CDR1 GTSNPN and CDR2 SVGIG come from the germline V gene (reference sequence). The CDR3 contains 15 residues. The CDR3, as DNA: TGTGCCTGGAGTTCCGGGGGTATTAGCACAGATACGCAGTATTTT. This encodes CAWSSGGISTDTQYF.

This clonotype was picked up a small number of times. This CDR3 reads CASSLRAGSNQPQHF. For the CDR3, the DNA is TGTGCCAGCAGCTTGAGGGCAGGGAGCAATCAGCCCCAGCATTTT. This chain uses TRBV5-6 with TRBJ1-5; D might be TRBD1 (5 bases). CDR1 and CDR2 (germline): SGHDT, YYEEEE. This CDR3 region has 15 residues. Trimming shortened V by 1 base and J by 1 base, and 9 bases separated the two germline ends.

This chain joins TRBV10-3 and TRBJ2-5; 10 nucleotides match TRBD2. The CDR3 spans 15 residues. In germline, CDR1 is ENHRY, CDR2 SYGVKD. V shed 5 bases and J 4 bases; nucleotides not matched to a gene: 7. This CDR3 reads CAISLGASGRETQYF. The CDR3 bases are TGTGCCATCAGTCTCGGTGCTAGCGGGAGAGAGACCCAGTACTTC.

The chain combines TRBV20-1 with TRBJ1-1; D is ambiguous. V lost 0 bases, J lost 5 bases, and 10 bases lay in between. This CDR3 spans 13 amino acids. CDR1 is DFQATT, CDR2 SNEGSKA, per germline (reference sequence). CDR3: CSARDSGFTEAFF. The CDR3, as DNA: TGCAGTGCTAGAGATTCGGGTTTTACTGAAGCTTTCTTT.

With respect to this clonotype: The junction departs from germline at one end; a sequencing error may be responsible. Here the CDR3 reads CSASWGVDRGYERYF. CDR3 coding DNA: TGCAGTGCTAGTTGGGGTGTTGACAGGGGCTACGAGCGGTACTTC. This chain uses TRBV20-1 with TRBJ2-7; 8 bases align to TRBD1. This CDR3 spans 15 amino acids. In germline, CDR1 is DFQATT, CDR2 SNEGSKA (reference sequence).

This clonotype has ten or more counts. The chain uses TRBV12-3 or TRBV12-4 and TRBJ1-2; no reliable D call. Trimming took 7 bases from V and 8 from J, leaving 17 bases between them. The CDR3 covers 13 residues. The CDR3 DNA is TGTGCCAGCACCTCTGGGTCCCTTGAGGGCTACACCTTC. It is translated as CASTSGSLEGYTF.

J is TRBJ1-2 and V is TRBV3-1; 10 nucleotides agree with TRBD1. In germline, CDR1 is LGHDT, CDR2 YNNKEL (reference sequence). The ends lost 1 base at V and 8 bases at J; junction bases unmatched: 4. The CDR3 length is 14 residues. CDR3 sequence reads: CASSQGQGAVGYTF. The DNA for the CDR3 is TGTGCCAGCAGCCAAGGACAGGGGGCTGTGGGCTACACCTTC.

This sequence joins TRBV4-3 and TRBJ1-5; no firm D call. The CDR3 covers 14 residues. Germline V gives CDR1 LGHNA, CDR2 YSLEER. V was shortened by 4 bases and J by 9 bases, with 16 bases between the two germline ends. This CDR3 reads CASSPSKGFRPQHF. In DNA form, the CDR3 reads TGCGCCAGCAGCCCTTCTAAAGGGTTTCGGCCCCAGCATTTT.

This clonotype appeared a few times. The gene calls are TRBV10-3 and TRBJ2-2, with D possibly being TRBD1 or TRBD2 (6 bases each). This CDR3 contains 15 residues. The V gene's germline CDR1 is ENHRY and CDR2 SYGVKD. The ends were cut back, 6 bases at V and 2 bases at J, with 13 bases in the middle. CDR3 DNA: TGTGCCATCAGCCCCGGGGGCGTCAACACCGGGGAGCTGTTTTTT. Protein sequence: CAISPGGVNTGELFF.

This clonotype was seen a single time. The germline gene is not matched at one end of the junction; a read error may be the cause. The chain joins TRBV7-9 to TRBJ2-1; tentative D call: TRBD2 (6 bases). Germline V gene data show CDR1 as SEHNR and CDR2 as FQNEAQ (reference sequence). This CDR3 contains 12 residues. The chain's CDR3 is CAEAGRGNGQFF. CDR3 bases: TGTGCCGAGGCGGGACGCGGGAATGGGCAGTTCTTC.

This chain connects TRBV19 to TRBJ2-1; maybe TRBD2 (6 bases). The CDR3 contains 16 residues. The V gene's germline CDR1 is LNHDA and CDR2 SQIVND (reference sequence). Trimming took off 1 base at V and 1 base at J, with 11 bases between the two ends. The chain's CDR3 is CASSIGSGGSYNEQFF. DNA of the CDR3: TGTGCCAGTAGTATAGGTTCCGGGGGTTCCTACAATGAGCAGTTCTTC.